A single sample is the source of the 22 T cell receptor beta chains below, sequenced in a study of blood T cells in healthy people across ages. With a J-beta primer mix and a sample-barcoded 5' primer, a second PCR ran about 6 to 11 cycles. Each CDR3 protein gets one entry after TCRdb re-called the 5' RACE reads with MiXCR. The data contain 700,000 to 950,000 distinct CDR3 sequences, roughly 60% of them singletons. Specimen: blood. These receptors all come from a man aged 30 to 45 in good health.

The chain recombines TRBV4-2 with TRBJ1-3, with D possibly being TRBD1 (5 bases). V lost 1 base to trimming and J lost 4 bases, with 17 bases between them. Germline V gives CDR1 LGHNA, CDR2 YNFKEQ. This CDR3 spans 17 amino acids. CDR3 sequence: CASSQAQDRGIGNTIYF. The CDR3 bases are TGTGCCAGCAGCCAAGCACAGGACCGTGGGATAGGAAACACCATATATTTT.

This clonotype was counted a few times. The chain recombines TRBV12-3 or TRBV12-4 with TRBJ2-5, with 9 bases fitting TRBD2. The CDR3 runs 13 residues. The trim removed 5 bases at V and 4 bases at J, leaving 2 bases unmatched. The CDR3: CASSMTSGETQYF. CDR3 nucleotides: TGTGCCAGCAGTATGACTAGCGGAGAGACCCAGTACTTC.

The rearrangement uses TRBV20-1 and TRBJ2-5; weak D call: TRBD2 (5 bases). TRBJ2-7 matches the DNA end more closely, so the J call is doubtful. The CDR3 totals 13 residues. Germline V lookup: CDR1 DFQATT, CDR2 SNEGSKA (reference sequence). CDR3 residues: CSAPVLRADEQYF. The CDR3 DNA sequence: TGCAGTGCCCCGGTCTTGCGGGCGGACGAGCAGTACTTC.

This chain's CDR3 is CASTGGNLGGEQYF. The CDR3, as DNA: TGTGCCAGCACCGGGGGGAACCTAGGGGGCGAGCAGTACTTC. The chain has TRBV2 and TRBJ2-1; D is possibly TRBD2 (7 bases). The DNA matches TRBJ2-7 better at its end, which makes the J call doubtful. Germline V gives CDR1 SNHLY, CDR2 FYNNEI. CDR3 size: 14 residues.

The J gene is TRBJ2-1, the V gene TRBV4-2, with a possible D match to TRBD2 (6 bases). Germline lookup yields CDR1 LGHNA and CDR2 YNFKEQ. The V and J ends lost 1 base and 3 bases respectively, with 19 bases between them. The CDR3 contains 18 residues. The CDR3: CASSQGNYAEGGYNEQFF. The CDR3 bases are TGTGCCAGCAGCCAAGGGAACTATGCGGAGGGTGGCTACAATGAGCAGTTCTTC.

This clonotype was seen more than once but under ten times. The J gene is TRBJ2-1, the V gene TRBV20-1, with D perhaps matching TRBD1 or TRBD2 (5 bases each). Trimming took off 0 bases at V and 7 bases at J, with 13 bases between the two ends. The CDR3 spans 14 residues. The germline V gene encodes CDR1 DFQATT and CDR2 SNEGSKA (reference sequence). The CDR3 spells CSARDLTGPNEQFF. DNA for the CDR3: TGCAGTGCTAGAGATCTAACGGGACCTAATGAGCAGTTCTTC.

This clonotype has just a few counts. The chain carries TRBV12-3 or TRBV12-4 and TRBJ1-2, with 9 bases identical to TRBD1. After removal of 7 bases from V and 8 bases from J, the junction contained 8 bases not matched to a gene. The CDR3 spans 13 residues. CDR3 residues: CASTAGQGLGYTF. DNA of the CDR3: TGTGCCAGCACCGCGGGACAGGGTTTGGGCTACACCTTC.

With regard to this clonotype: The junction departs from germline at one end; a sequencing error may be responsible. The chain carries TRBV2 and TRBJ1-2, with D unclear. The CDR3 contains 14 residues. CDR1 is SNHLY, CDR2 FYNNEI, per germline. CDR3 protein: CASRQDQASYGYIF. In DNA form, the CDR3 reads TGTGCCAGCAGACAAGATCAGGCGTCCTATGGCTACATCTTC.

The gene calls are TRBV20-1 and TRBJ2-3, with D possibly TRBD1 on 6 matching bases. Germline CDR1 reads DFQATT; CDR2 reads SNEGSKA (reference sequence). CDR3 length: 14 amino acids. CDR3 DNA sequence: TGCAGCGAACTTGGCAAGTCAGGGGCAGATACGCAGTATTTT. It is translated as CSELGKSGADTQYF.

This clonotype was seen just once. V gene TRBV13 combines with J gene TRBJ2-3; a possible D gene is TRBD1 (5 bases). The CDR3 has 14 amino acids. The germline gives CDR1 PRHDT, CDR2 FYEKMQ (reference sequence). Trimming took off 1 base at V and 5 bases at J, with 10 bases between the two ends. The CDR3 region is CASSLVRAQDTQYF. The CDR3 coding sequence is TGTGCCAGCAGCTTAGTCAGGGCCCAAGATACGCAGTATTTT.

The gene calls are TRBV20-1 and TRBJ2-7; 8 bases agree with TRBD1. The germline CDR1 and CDR2 sequences are DFQATT and SNEGSKA (reference sequence). The CDR3 length is 13 residues. V was clipped by 2 bases and J by 3 bases; unmatched bases: 3. The CDR3 bases are TGCAGTGCTAGACAGGGGGCCCGCTACGAGCAGTACTTC. This gives the protein CSARQGARYEQYF.

The DNA for the CDR3 is TGTGCCAGCAGCGGGGAACAGGGAAAGGAGTCTGAGCAGTTCTTC. This sequence encodes CASSGEQGKESEQFF. This chain uses TRBV13 with TRBJ2-1, with D possibly TRBD1 on 6 matching bases. CDR3 length: 15 residues. Deletions cut 5 bases from V and 9 bases from J, with 20 bases between. Germline V CDR1 and CDR2: PRHDT, FYEKMQ (reference sequence). Full variable domain (rest looked up from reference TRBV13 and TRBJ2-1): AAGVIQSPRHLIKEKRETATLKCYPIPRHDTVYWYQQGPGQDPQFLISFYEKMQSDKGSIPDRFSAQQFSDYHSELNMSSLELGDSALYFCASSGEQGKESEQFFGPGTRLTVL.

The rearrangement uses TRBV5-1 and TRBJ2-4; 12 positions match TRBD2. Germline V gene lookup returns CDR1 SGHRS and CDR2 YFSETQ. The CDR3 spans 13 residues. The V gene end was trimmed by 4 bases and the J gene end by 15 bases; junction bases not matched to a gene: 8. CDR3 coding DNA: TGCGCCAGCAGCCCAGGACTAGCGGGGACACGGTACTTC. Protein product: CASSPGLAGTRYF.

Here the CDR3 DNA reads TGCGCCAGCAGTGGGATGAGCTGGGCCGATGAAGCTTTCTTT. It is translated as CASSGMSWADEAFF. The gene calls are TRBV10-2 and TRBJ1-1; D ambiguous. Trimming shortened V by 4 bases and J by 7 bases, and 16 bases separated the two germline ends. The germline gives CDR1 WSHSY, CDR2 SAAADI. This CDR3 contains 14 residues.

This chain joins TRBV7-9 and TRBJ2-7; 8 nucleotides line up with TRBD2. The germline V gene encodes CDR1 SEHNR and CDR2 FQNEAQ (reference sequence). This CDR3 contains 18 residues. After removal of 6 bases from V and 5 bases from J, the junction contained 21 bases not matched to a gene. CDR3 region: CASSPIARRLALSDEQYF. The CDR3, as DNA: TGTGCCAGCAGTCCTATAGCCCGAAGACTAGCGTTATCGGACGAGCAGTACTTC.

This clonotype was observed a single time. The J gene is TRBJ2-3, the V gene TRBV12-3 or TRBV12-4, with D tentatively TRBD2 (5 bases). Deletions cut 2 bases from V and 3 bases from J, with 9 bases between. The CDR3 runs 14 residues. The CDR3 DNA sequence: TGTGCCAGCAGTTTAAACGGGATAACAGATACGCAGTATTTT. Amino acid sequence: CASSLNGITDTQYF.

The chain combines TRBV28 with TRBJ2-3; tentative D call: TRBD1 (6 bases). The CDR3 runs to 16 residues. Per the germline V gene, CDR1 is MDHEN and CDR2 is SYDVKM. V lost 2 bases and J 3 bases, leaving 15 bases between the germline ends. The CDR3 is CASSLPGQLKTDTQYF. The CDR3 DNA reads TGTGCCAGCAGTTTACCCGGACAGCTTAAAACAGATACGCAGTATTTT.

There are a few counts of this clonotype. The V call is TRBV25-1, the J call TRBJ2-1; 10 nucleotides agree with TRBD2. This CDR3 comprises 17 residues. V shed 5 bases and J 5 bases; nucleotides not matched to a gene: 12. The germline CDR1 and CDR2 sequences are MGHDK and SYGVNS. The CDR3, as DNA: TGTGCCAGCAGTACCTCCCGGGGACTAGCGACCAACAATGAGCAGTTCTTC. This encodes CASSTSRGLATNNEQFF.

The CDR3 spells CASSYSAGGTQYF. CDR3 bases: TGTGCCAGCAGTTACTCGGCAGGGGGGACCCAGTACTTC. The V gene is TRBV6-5, the J gene TRBJ2-5; 7 bases agree with TRBD1. The CDR3 contains 13 residues. J gave up 7 bases and V 0 bases, and 2 bases lay outside the gene matches. CDR1 and CDR2 (germline): MNHEY, SVGAGI.

This chain links TRBV9 with TRBJ1-5; D is unresolved. Germline CDR1 reads SGDLS; CDR2 reads YYNGEE. V was trimmed by 2 bases and J by 5 bases, leaving 8 bases between them. The CDR3 contains 13 residues. The CDR3 is CASSVMADQPQHF. The CDR3 DNA follows: TGTGCCAGCAGCGTCATGGCCGATCAGCCCCAGCATTTT. The variable domain in full, completed from reference TRBV9 and TRBJ1-5, reads DSGVTQTPKHLITATGQRVTLRCSPRSGDLSVYWYQQSLDQGLQFLIQYYNGEERAKGNILERFSAQQFPDLHSELNLSSLELGDSALYFCASSVMADQPQHFGDGTRLSIL.

This clonotype was seen more than once but under ten times. As DNA, the CDR3 is TGTGCCAGCACTTCCCAGGGATTATCTGGGGCCAACGTCCTGACTTTC. Its translation: CASTSQGLSGANVLTF. This chain links TRBV28 with TRBJ2-6; perhaps TRBD1 as D (5 bases). V was clipped by 7 bases and J by 1 base, with 14 bases between them. This CDR3 region has 16 residues. Germline CDR1 is MDHEN and CDR2 is SYDVKM. The full variable domain, completed using reference TRBV28 and TRBJ2-6, is DVKVTQSSRYLVKRTGEKVFLECVQDMDHENMFWYRQDPGLGLRLIYFSYDVKMKEKGDIPEGYSVSREKKERFSLILESASTNQTSMYLCASTSQGLSGANVLTFGAGSRLTVL.

V gene TRBV7-9 combines with J gene TRBJ1-1; D uncertain. Per the germline V gene, CDR1 is SEHNR and CDR2 is FQNEAQ (reference sequence). The CDR3 length is 12 residues. The germline V and J ends were trimmed by 3 bases and 6 bases, with 8 bases remaining between them. CDR3 protein: CASSFGPPEAFF. The DNA of the CDR3 is TGTGCCAGCAGCTTTGGCCCCCCTGAAGCTTTCTTT.